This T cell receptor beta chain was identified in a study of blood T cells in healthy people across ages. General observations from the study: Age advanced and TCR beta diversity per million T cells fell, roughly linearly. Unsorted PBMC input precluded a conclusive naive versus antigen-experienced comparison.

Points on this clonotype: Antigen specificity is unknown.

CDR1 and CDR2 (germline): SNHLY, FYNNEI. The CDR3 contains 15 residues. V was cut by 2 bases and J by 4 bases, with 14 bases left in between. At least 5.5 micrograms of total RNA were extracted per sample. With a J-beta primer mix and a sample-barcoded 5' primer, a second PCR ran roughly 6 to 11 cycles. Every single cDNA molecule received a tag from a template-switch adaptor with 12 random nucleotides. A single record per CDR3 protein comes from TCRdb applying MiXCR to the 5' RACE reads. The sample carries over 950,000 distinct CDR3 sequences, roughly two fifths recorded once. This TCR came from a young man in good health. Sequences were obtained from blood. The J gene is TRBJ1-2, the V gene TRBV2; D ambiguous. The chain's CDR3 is CASSESVEGTYGYTF. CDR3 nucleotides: TGTGCCAGCAGTGAAAGCGTAGAAGGAACCTATGGCTACACCTTC.